A selection of T cell receptor beta chains follows, all from one sample in a study of T cell repertoires in cytomegalovirus infection. Their antigens are not known. From the reads, TCRdb called clonotypes with MiXCR, one entry per CDR3 protein. The sample includes a few hundred thousand distinct CDR3 sequences, under 45% of them seen just once. Specimen: cultured PBMCs, collected from culture after CMV antigen stimulation. These TCRs come from a human donor in good health (CMV status not recorded). Some clones in this sample may be carry-over from other donors' samples. The CDR3 runs from the conserved cysteine through the conserved F or W. The D gene is left open where the match is weak. Expanded clones are given a class, and other clones once, few, many or no size at all.

v_gene	d_gene	abundance	len	j_gene	CDR3aa	CDR3nt
TRBV6-1	TRBD2	.	15	TRBJ2-2	CASSERGRGTGELFF	TGTGCCAGCAGCGAGCGGGGGAGGGGCACCGGGGAGCTGTTTTTT
TRBV6-6	.	.	16	TRBJ2-3	CASSSPPGDNTYTQYF	TGTGCCAGCAGTTCCCCCCCAGGGGACAACACATATACGCAGTATTTT
TRBV10-3	.	.	16	TRBJ2-6	CAISGSVKAGANVLTF	TGTGCCATCAGTGGTAGTGTAAAGGCTGGGGCCAACGTCCTGACTTTC
TRBV4-1	.	.	16	TRBJ2-4	CASSARHGTLRDIQYF	TGCGCCAGCAGCGCCCGACACGGAACCCTTAGGGACATTCAGTACTTC
TRBV6-6	.	once	13	TRBJ1-1	CAQREAMNTEAFF	TGTGCCCAGCGGGAGGCCATGAACACTGAAGCTTTCTTT
TRBV12-3/TRBV12-4	TRBD2	few	14	TRBJ2-5	CASSLAGVLETQYF	TGTGCCAGCAGTCTAGCGGGAGTTTTGGAGACCCAGTACTTC
TRBV19	.	.	15	TRBJ1-1	CASRTIAGVGTEAFF	TGTGCCAGTAGGACGATCGCCGGGGTAGGCACTGAAGCTTTCTTT
TRBV2	TRBD2	.	18	TRBJ2-3	CASSDVFTSGGKTDTQYF	TGTGCCAGCAGTGACGTATTCACTAGCGGGGGGAAAACAGATACGCAGTATTTT
TRBV7-4	.	few	15	TRBJ2-7	CASSPGGGVTYEQYF	TGTGCCAGCAGCCCGGGTGGGGGCGTTACCTACGAGCAGTACTTC
TRBV6-5	.	.	13	TRBJ2-7	CASRTAQTYEQYF	TGTGCCAGCAGGACAGCCCAGACCTACGAGCAGTACTTC
TRBV12-3/TRBV12-4	.	.	15	TRBJ1-1	CASSPSPLKNTEAFF	TGTGCCAGCAGTCCAAGTCCATTGAAGAACACTGAAGCTTTCTTT
TRBV7-4	.	.	15	TRBJ1-1	CASSLYAGRNTEAFF	TGTGCCAGCAGCTTATATGCCGGGCGGAACACTGAAGCTTTCTTT
TRBV2	TRBD2	.	15	TRBJ2-2	CASRRLAGGTGELFF	TGTGCCAGCAGGAGACTAGCGGGAGGGACCGGGGAGCTGTTTTTT
TRBV7-8	.	.	13	TRBJ2-2	CASSLRGRGELFF	TGTGCCAGCAGCTTAAGGGGGAGGGGGGAGCTGTTTTTT
TRBV7-2	.	few	15	TRBJ2-7	CASSLVVASVHEQYF	TGTGCCAGCAGCTTAGTGGTGGCTAGCGTCCACGAGCAGTACTTC